The clone carrying this T cell receptor beta chain was detected only a few times. The antigen is undetermined. The sample belongs to a study of response to subunit inactivated influenza vaccine. The CDR3 runs to 14 residues. The V end lost 3 bases, the J end lost 5 bases, and 14 bases lay between the germline ends. Germline V gene sequence: CDR1 KGHSH, CDR2 LQKENI. Study conclusions and caveats: Authors suggested seasonal influenza vaccinations each recruit few new T cells.

One entry per CDR3 protein results from TCRdb running MiXCR on the RT-PCR reads. The sample consists of fewer than 800,000 distinct CDR3 sequences, around 16% of them appearing once. This TCR came from a middle-aged man who received an inactivated influenza vaccine. The rearrangement links TRBV18 to TRBJ2-7; D possibly corresponds to TRBD2 (5 bases). The starting material was PBMCs from blood, obtained 11 to 12 days after vaccination. This chain's CDR3 is CASSPGSGVHEQYF. CDR3 DNA: TGTGCCAGCTCACCGGGCAGCGGAGTCCACGAGCAGTACTTC.